Listed below are T cell receptor beta chains from one sample, sequenced in a study of blood T cell repertoires in COVID-19. Here immunoSEQ multiplex PCR was the method, and the copy in TCRdb shows in-frame clones only, minus some. The repertoire consists of under 350,000 clones, with over 75% occurring once and the leading ten covering 13%. Sequenced input: peripheral blood. These receptors originate from a human donor in a cohort sampled during active COVID-19. CDR3s include the opening cysteine and the closing phenylalanine or tryptophan. D genes are given only for firm matches. The size field is filled for only some rows; it gives once, few, many or a size class.

>-|-|TRBV7-2|TRBJ1-5|16
CASSSSGFVSNQPQHF
TGTGCCAGCAGCTCCTCCGGGTTTGTGAGCAATCAGCCCCAGCATTTT
>TRBD2|-|TRBV14|TRBJ2-1|14
CASSRLGTSDEQFF
TGTGCCAGCAGCCGCCTCGGGACTAGCGATGAGCAGTTCTTC
>TRBD1|-|TRBV11-2|TRBJ1-1|14
CASSLDRGQTEAFF
TGTGCCAGCAGCTTAGATAGGGGGCAAACTGAAGCTTTCTTT
>TRBD2|-|TRBV6-2/TRBV6-3|TRBJ2-2|16
CASSQVGLAGTGELFF
TGTGCCAGCAGTCAAGTTGGACTAGCGGGCACCGGGGAGCTGTTTTTT
>-|once|TRBV7-8|TRBJ2-3|13
CASSLGQMDTQYF
TGTGCCAGCAGCTTAGGACAGATGGATACGCAGTATTTT
>-|-|TRBV6-5|TRBJ2-7|13
CATTETPTYEQYF
TGTGCCACCACGGAGACTCCAACCTACGAGCAGTACTTC
>-|-|TRBV27|TRBJ2-1|17
CASRGATGRERYNEQFF
TGTGCCAGCAGGGGGGCGACTGGGCGGGAGCGCTACAATGAGCAGTTCTTC
>-|-|TRBV11-3|TRBJ2-1|12
CASSSEANEQFF
TGTGCCAGCAGCTCAGAAGCGAATGAGCAGTTCTTC
>TRBD2|few|TRBV6-5|TRBJ2-7|15
CASSLIAGGTYEQYF
TGTGCCAGCAGCCTCATAGCGGGAGGGACCTACGAGCAGTACTTC
>-|-|TRBV7-8|TRBJ2-5|15
CASSLARAGGETQYF
TGTGCCAGCAGCTTAGCTCGGGCAGGGGGGGAGACCCAGTACTTC
>-|few|TRBV30|TRBJ1-5|15
CAWSPPSLSNQPQHF
TGTGCCTGGAGTCCCCCCAGTTTGAGCAATCAGCCCCAGCATTTT
>TRBD2|-|TRBV7-7|TRBJ2-1|17
CASSPGLAGGLRGEQFF
TGTGCCAGCAGCCCGGGACTAGCGGGAGGCCTCAGAGGTGAGCAGTTCTTC
>-|-|TRBV19|TRBJ2-7|13
CASSIDPTGEQYF
TGTGCCAGTAGTATAGATCCGACGGGCGAGCAGTACTTC
>TRBD2|once|TRBV7-6|TRBJ2-2|16
CASSLSEAGGAGELFF
TGTGCCAGCAGCTTATCAGAGGCGGGAGGGGCCGGGGAGCTGTTTTTT
>-|-|TRBV6-2/TRBV6-3|TRBJ1-5|13
CASSTGSGQPQHF
TGTGCCAGCAGTACAGGGTCAGGCCAGCCCCAGCATTTT
>-|-|TRBV4-1|TRBJ1-4|13
CASSSQDGEKLFF
TGCGCCAGCAGCAGTCAGGATGGGGAAAAACTGTTTTTT
>-|-|TRBV6-5|TRBJ1-6|14
CASSPRGVNSPLHF
TGTGCCAGCAGTCCCAGGGGTGTAAATTCACCCCTCCACTTT
>-|once|TRBV18|TRBJ2-7|16
CASSPRVGNSSYEQYF
TGTGCCAGCTCACCCCGGGTCGGGAATAGCTCCTACGAGCAGTACTTC
>-|-|TRBV5-6|TRBJ1-5|15
CASSLGGRGNQPQHF
TGTGCCAGCAGCTTGGGTGGGCGGGGCAATCAGCCCCAGCATTTT
>TRBD2|-|TRBV5-1|TRBJ2-3|17
CASSLAASGRGLDTQYF
TGCGCCAGCAGCTTGGCGGCTAGCGGGAGAGGGTTAGATACGCAGTATTTT
>-|-|TRBV28|TRBJ2-7|13
CASSLPAAYEQYF
TGTGCCAGCAGCCTCCCGGCGGCCTACGAGCAGTACTTC
>-|-|TRBV15|TRBJ1-4|15
CATSRRDIGLGKLFF
TGTGCCACCAGCAGGAGGGACATCGGCTTAGGAAAACTGTTTTTT
>-|-|TRBV11-2|TRBJ2-5|12
CASSFVGETQYF
TGTGCCAGCAGCTTTGTCGGGGAGACCCAGTACTTC
>TRBD2|-|TRBV25-1|TRBJ2-7|18
CASSGGLADVLSSYEQYF
TGTGCCAGCAGTGGTGGGCTAGCGGACGTCCTGAGCTCCTACGAGCAGTACTTC
>-|few|TRBV3-1/TRBV3-2|TRBJ1-2|14
CASSRGGVSYGYTF
TGTGCCAGCAGCCGCGGCGGCGTCTCCTATGGCTACACCTTC
>-|-|TRBV19|TRBJ1-2|13
CASSGRTNYGYTF
TGTGCCAGTTCAGGCAGGACTAACTATGGCTACACCTTC
>-|-|TRBV21-1|TRBJ2-1|17
CASSKKRREAIYNEQFF
TGTGCCAGCAGCAAAAAAAGGCGGGAGGCTATCTACAATGAGCAGTTCTTC
>TRBD2|once|TRBV7-2|TRBJ2-3|15
CASSLVPGGGDTQYF
TGTGCCAGCAGCTTAGTTCCGGGAGGGGGAGATACGCAGTATTTT
>-|-|TRBV28|TRBJ2-1|15
CASSPRTNRYNEQFF
TGTGCCAGCAGTCCTCGGACTAATAGATACAATGAGCAGTTCTTC
>-|-|TRBV6-6|TRBJ2-2|16
CASTRTLQRNTGELFF
TGTGCCAGCACGAGAACGCTACAGAGAAACACCGGGGAGCTGTTTTTT
>-|-|TRBV9|TRBJ1-5|14
CASSVTGLYQPQHF
TGTGCCAGCAGCGTAACAGGGCTATATCAGCCCCAGCATTTT
>-|-|TRBV28|TRBJ1-1|14
CASSPVAQGTEAFF
TGTGCCAGCAGTCCGGTGGCGCAGGGGACTGAAGCTTTCTTT
>-|few|TRBV4-1|TRBJ1-1|13
CASSQDQRAEAFF
TGCGCCAGCAGCCAAGACCAGCGGGCTGAAGCTTTCTTT
>-|few|TRBV10-3|TRBJ2-5|11
CAIGAGGTQYF
TGTGCCATCGGTGCCGGCGGGACCCAGTACTTC
>TRBD1|-|TRBV19|TRBJ1-4|13
CASRDRGIEKLFF
TGTGCCAGTAGGGACAGGGGAATTGAAAAACTGTTTTTT
>TRBD2|-|TRBV4-1|TRBJ2-1|21
CASSQQIRSSWGGSTYNEQFF
TGCGCCAGCAGCCAGCAGATCCGGTCATCCTGGGGGGGGAGCACCTACAATGAGCAGTTCTTC
>TRBD1|few|TRBV7-9|TRBJ1-2|15
CASSNTDRGMHGYTF
TGTGCCAGCAGCAACACTGACAGGGGAATGCACGGCTACACCTTC
>-|-|TRBV3-1/TRBV3-2|TRBJ2-2|17
CASSRRGLGNGTGELFF
TGTGCCAGCAGCCGCCGGGGACTGGGAAATGGCACCGGGGAGCTGTTTTTT
>TRBD1|-|TRBV5-1|TRBJ2-1|15
CASSGQGELYNEQFF
TGCGCCAGCAGCGGACAGGGTGAACTCTACAATGAGCAGTTCTTC
>-|-|TRBV27|TRBJ2-7|14
CASSLGGTSYEQYF
TGTGCCAGCAGTTTAGGAGGGACCTCCTACGAGCAGTACTTC